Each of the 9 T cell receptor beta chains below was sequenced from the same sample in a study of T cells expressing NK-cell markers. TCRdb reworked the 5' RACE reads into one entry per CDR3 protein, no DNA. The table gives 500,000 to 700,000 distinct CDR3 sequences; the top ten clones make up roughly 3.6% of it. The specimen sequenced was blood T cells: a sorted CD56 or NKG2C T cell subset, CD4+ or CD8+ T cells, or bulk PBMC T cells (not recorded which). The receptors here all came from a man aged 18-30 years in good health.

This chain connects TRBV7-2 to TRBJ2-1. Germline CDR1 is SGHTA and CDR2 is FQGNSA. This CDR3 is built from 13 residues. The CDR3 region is CASSLWTEPGQFF.

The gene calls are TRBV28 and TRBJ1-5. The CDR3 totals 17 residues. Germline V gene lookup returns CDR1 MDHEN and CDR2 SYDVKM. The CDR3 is CASSLRLAGGSNQPQHF. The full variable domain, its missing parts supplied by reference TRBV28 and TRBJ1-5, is DVKVTQSSRYLVKRTGEKVFLECVQDMDHENMFWYRQDPGLGLRLIYFSYDVKMKEKGDIPEGYSVSREKKERFSLILESASTNQTSMYLCASSLRLAGGSNQPQHFGDGTRLSIL.

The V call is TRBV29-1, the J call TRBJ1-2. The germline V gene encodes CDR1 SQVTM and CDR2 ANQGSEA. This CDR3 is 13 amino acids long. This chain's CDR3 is CSVEEGVNYGYTF.

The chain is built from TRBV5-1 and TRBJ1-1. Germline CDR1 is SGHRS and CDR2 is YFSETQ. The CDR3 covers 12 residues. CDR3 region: CASSFGSPEAFF.

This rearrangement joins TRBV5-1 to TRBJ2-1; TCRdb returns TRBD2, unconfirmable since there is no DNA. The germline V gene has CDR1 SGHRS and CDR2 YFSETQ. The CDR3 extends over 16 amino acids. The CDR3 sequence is CASSFGTSGSGNEQFF.

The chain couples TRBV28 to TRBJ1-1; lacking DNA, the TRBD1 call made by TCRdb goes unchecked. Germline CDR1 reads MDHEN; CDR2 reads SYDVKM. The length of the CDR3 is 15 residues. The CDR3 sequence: CASSSTGPRNTEAFF.

CDR3 sequence reads: CASSFGQGGGELFF. The rearrangement uses TRBV7-3 and TRBJ2-2; no DNA is available, so the TRBD1 call from TCRdb remains unchecked. This CDR3 has 14 amino acids. Germline V gene lookup returns CDR1 SGHTA and CDR2 FQGTGA.

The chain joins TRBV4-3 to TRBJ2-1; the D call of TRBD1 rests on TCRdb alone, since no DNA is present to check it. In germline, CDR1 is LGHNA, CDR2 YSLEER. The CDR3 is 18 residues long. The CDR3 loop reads CASSQERSGTGMYNEQFF.

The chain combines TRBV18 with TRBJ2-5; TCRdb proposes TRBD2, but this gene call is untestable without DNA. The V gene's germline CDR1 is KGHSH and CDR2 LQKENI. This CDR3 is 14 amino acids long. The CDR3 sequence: CASSLTSDQETQYF. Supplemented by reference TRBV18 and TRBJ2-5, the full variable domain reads NAGVMQNPRHLVRRRGQEARLRCSPMKGHSHVYWYRQLPEEGLKFMVYLQKENIIDESGMPKERFSAEFPKEGPSILRIQQVVRGDSAAYFCASSLTSDQETQYFGPGTRLLVL.